A single sample gave rise to the 5 T cell receptor beta chains below, sequenced in a study of shared clonotypes between healthy human individuals. Clones were sequenced by immunoSEQ multiplex PCR, and TCRdb holds only the in-frame ones, with some missing. In the table there are roughly 2.1 million clones, approximately 94% of which are singletons. Naive CD8 cells were CD45RO-negative, positively selected for CCR7, excluding terminally differentiated effector memory CD45RA+ cells. The sequenced material came from naive CD8+ T cells from PBMCs. The receptors come from a man between 18 and 29 years old in good health. Some clones in this sample may be carry-over from other donors' samples.

V usage is TRBV4-1 and J usage is TRBJ1-2; TRBD1 agrees at 9 bases. V shed 0 bases and J 5 bases; nucleotides not matched to a gene: 4. Germline CDR1 reads MGHRA; CDR2 reads YSYEKL. The CDR3 consists of 15 residues. CDR3: CASSQDAGTGYGYTF. CDR3 nucleotide sequence: TGCGCCAGCAGCCAAGATGCCGGGACAGGGTATGGCTACACCTTC.

The rearrangement uses TRBV28 and TRBJ2-3; D is possibly TRBD1 (6 bases). The CDR3 is 16 residues long. V shed 1 base and J shed 4 bases, with 15 bases lying between them. Germline-derived CDR1 and CDR2 are MDHEN and SYDVKM. The chain's CDR3 is CASSLFGQGLADTQYF. In nucleotides, the CDR3 is TGTGCCAGCAGTTTATTTGGGCAGGGGCTCGCAGATACGCAGTATTTT. The full variable domain, rest sourced from reference TRBV28 and TRBJ2-3, is DVKVTQSSRYLVKRTGEKVFLECVQDMDHENMFWYRQDPGLGLRLIYFSYDVKMKEKGDIPEGYSVSREKKERFSLILESASTNQTSMYLCASSLFGQGLADTQYFGPGTRLTVL.

This CDR3 reads CASSGRDNMNTEAFF. The CDR3 DNA follows: TGTGCCAGCAGCGGACGAGATAACATGAACACTGAAGCTTTCTTT. This sequence joins TRBV7-2 and TRBJ1-1; D remains unclear. Per the germline V gene, CDR1 is SGHTA and CDR2 is FQGNSA. V gave up 5 bases and J gave up 0 bases, with 13 bases separating them. CDR3 length equals 15 residues.

As to this clone: The same CDR3 arises from other DNA sequences in this sample as well. The chain links TRBV4-3 to TRBJ2-7, with a weak D call TRBD2 (6 bases). CDR3 length: 15 amino acids. The V and J ends lost 0 bases and 4 bases respectively, with 13 bases between them. The germline CDR1 and CDR2 sequences are LGHNA and YSLEER. The CDR3 bases are TGCGCCAGCAGCCAAGATCGCGGGGCTACGTACGAGCAGTACTTC. This codes for CASSQDRGATYEQYF.

About this clone: Other nucleotide sequences from this sample produce the same CDR3. V gene TRBV19 combines with J gene TRBJ2-2; a weak D match, TRBD2 (5 bases). Germline V lookup: CDR1 LNHDA, CDR2 SQIVND (reference sequence). Trimming shortened V by 5 bases and J by 4 bases, and 8 bases separated the two germline ends. The CDR3 contains 13 residues. The CDR3 bases are TGTGCCAGTAGTTTTCGGGGCACCGGGGAGCTGTTTTTT. This gives the protein CASSFRGTGELFF.